The following is a T cell receptor (beta chain) sequence with its context. The clone's antigen remains unknown. Per-base qualities were not stored, and no clone one base away is much larger. The sample originates from a study of CD8+CD57+ T cells in acquired aplastic anemia listed by TCRdb under 2018. At the level of the whole study: DNA extracted from sorted CD4+ and CD8+ cells had a mean of 3.2 ug, with a range of about 0.2 to 30 ug. CD8+CD57+ expansion was defined as frequency above the mean frequency observed in healthy subjects. What the authors observed across the whole study: Over 25 CD8+ CDR3 sequences were found in both patients and controls but appeared to be highly expressed in patients and within the immunodominant clones of the patients. CD8+ Simpson's diversity did not differ significantly between patients and healthy controls (P=0.060).

CDR1 and CDR2 are drawn from the germline V gene: SGDLS, YYNGEE. The CDR3 starts with the cysteine, ends with the phenylalanine, and has 14 residues. This entry keeps only the CDR3 DNA: 42 bases, framed from base 1. Germline trimming amounts to 6 bases on V and 4 bases on J, with 3 as the count of junction bases outside the gene matches. Genomic DNA was used as template for profiling of TCR beta VDJ combinations and CDR3 sequences. TCR repertoire sequencing was run on an Illumina HiSeq 2000. Turning to the authors' computational methods: Repertoire assessment relied on Simpson's diversity index, CDR3 size and DJ length profiles, and TRBV/TRBJ rearrangement plots. Whichever DNA sequence was most abundant in the deep sequencing data was defined as the immunodominant clone. CDR3 amino acid sequences were screened for sharing across subjects and were compared with published repertoires and the VDJdb database. TCRdb applied fastp at Q25 and MiXCR to the public reads, then kept only in-frame beta chains. Rows with a matching CDR3 protein are joined into one entry that keeps the most common DNA and genes. The V and J calls and clone size come from TCRdb's table, not from the authors' own analysis. A total of some 170,000 distinct CDR3 sequences appear in this sample, more than 45% of them only once. The ten largest clonotypes hold 1.1% of the sample.

Flow cytometry had shown CD8+CD57+ cell expansion in the patients selected for sequencing. All patients had severe acquired aplastic anemia diagnosed by International Study of Aplastic Anemia and Agranulocytosis and Camitta criteria. No patient had received any therapy when blood was sampled. The study deep-sequenced TCR repertoires of sorted CD4+ and CD8+ blood T cells from severe aplastic anemia patients and healthy subjects. Patients were enrolled under clinicaltrials.gov protocols 00001620, 01623167, 00001397, 00071045, 00081523 and 00961064 in the USA. Ficoll-Paque density gradient centrifugation was used to isolate peripheral blood mononuclear cells. Before DNA extraction, CD4+ and CD8+ T cells were sorted by FACS or by magnetic beads.

Sequencing input: sorted CD4+, CD8+, or CD8+CD57+ T cells (not recorded which) from PBMCs. The chain couples TRBV9 to TRBJ2-2, with 10 central nucleotides matching TRBD1. The receptor was isolated from a human donor with aplastic anemia. Here the CDR3 is given as CASNRDRGTGELFF. Here is the DNA: TGTGCCAGCAACCGGGACAGGGGCACCGGGGAGCTGTTTTTT.